The TCR beta chain described here comes from a study of blood T cells in healthy people across ages. The CDR3 is made up of 14 amino acids. V dropped 1 base and J dropped 5; count of bases not matched to a gene: 5. Germline assignment: CDR1 SGHVS and CDR2 FNYEAQ. Only a few counts were recorded for this clonotype. Extraction yielded at least 5.5 micrograms of total RNA per sample. It was with a sample-barcoded 5' primer and a J-beta primer mix that a second PCR of roughly 7 to 12 cycles was run. One entry per CDR3 protein, called by TCRdb with MiXCR from the 5' RACE reads. The table has approximately 670,000 distinct CDR3 sequences, 40% to 50% seen once.

This TCR was sampled from a man older than 75 in good health. Specimen: blood. The chain has TRBV7-6 and TRBJ2-7; 7 nucleotides agree with TRBD2. The CDR3 loop reads CASSLDGRRNEQYF. In nucleotides, the CDR3 is TGTGCCAGCAGCTTAGACGGGAGGCGGAACGAGCAGTACTTC. The full variable domain, in which reference TRBV7-6 and TRBJ2-7 provide the parts outside the CDR3, is GAGVSQSPRYKVTKRGQDVALRCDPISGHVSLYWYRQALGQGPEFLTYFNYEAQQDKSGLPNDRFSAERPEGSISTLTIQRTEQRDSAMYRCASSLDGRRNEQYFGPGTRLTVT.